The text below deals with one T cell receptor (beta chain). Its antigen is not known. The authors ran the assay at deep level. Sorted-subset replicate PCRs used around 200 ng DNA, around 27,000 T cell genomes. Only in-frame clones appear in the TCRdb table, and some are missing; sequencing was by immunoSEQ multiplex PCR. The sample includes about 2.3 million clones, 85% to 95% of them seen just once. Free of recent acute infections or vaccinations, the donors were healthy HIV-negative adults. The junction had 6 bases not matched to a gene; V was cut back by 3 bases and J by 4 bases. The CDR3 is 14 amino acids. Germline-derived CDR1 and CDR2 are MDHEN and SYDVKM. This entry is derived from a study of shared clonotypes between healthy human individuals. General study findings and limits: Few donors limited the genetic and exposure-history diversity represented.

The chain couples TRBV28 to TRBJ2-7, with 7 bases matching TRBD2. The specimen sequenced was naive CD4+ T cells from PBMCs. Subset specified: CD45RA+ positively selected. The source is a man aged 18 to 29 in good health. Some clones in this sample may be carry-over from other donors' samples. The CDR3 here is CASSFVAGGYEQYF. The CDR3, as DNA: TGTGCCAGCAGTTTTGTGGCCGGGGGGTACGAGCAGTACTTC. Variable domain in full (rest from reference TRBV28 and TRBJ2-7): DVKVTQSSRYLVKRTGEKVFLECVQDMDHENMFWYRQDPGLGLRLIYFSYDVKMKEKGDIPEGYSVSREKKERFSLILESASTNQTSMYLCASSFVAGGYEQYFGPGTRLTVT.